The clone carrying this T cell receptor (beta chain) was picked up a small number of times. Its cognate antigen is unknown. The time point denotes: week 5, during vaccination. Vaccination comprised doses that each held 300 ug of mutant IDH1 20-mer peptide, plus topical imiquimod. Measured with immunoSEQ multiplex PCR; TCRdb has only the in-frame clones, and not every one. The table shows approximately 37,000 clones, with more than 55% occurring only once. The data are from a study of a mutant IDH1 vaccine in newly diagnosed glioma. The receptor was isolated from a woman aged 18 to 35 with glioma. The sample was PBMCs, taken from a glioma patient whose treatment included an IDH1 peptide vaccine.

The CDR3 here is CATSGGQVYNEQFF. For the CDR3, the DNA is TGTGCCACCTCAGGGGGACAGGTTTACAATGAGCAGTTCTTC. The chain carries TRBV19 and TRBJ2-1; 8 nucleotides line up with TRBD1. The CDR3 is 14 amino acids. The germline V gene has CDR1 LNHDA and CDR2 SQIVND (reference sequence). Trimming cost V 10 bases and J 4 bases; bases outside gene matches: 9.